These 27 T cell receptor beta chains were all obtained from the same sample, sequenced in a study of T cells in Graves' hyperthyroidism and ophthalmopathy. RNA transcripts were the template for amplifying TCR beta CDR3 regions. An initial round of RT-PCR targeting the TCR CDR3 relied on the HTBI primer set. One entry per CDR3 protein results from TCRdb running MiXCR on the multiplex PCR reads. Among about 640,000 distinct CDR3 sequences listed, 14% were seen once. Sequenced: blood. These receptors all stem from a woman aged 45-60 years with Graves' ophthalmopathy.

This clonotype was recorded many times. The chain links TRBV20-1 to TRBJ2-1; no clear D gene. Germline loops: CDR1 DFQATT, CDR2 SNEGSKA (reference sequence). This CDR3 is 13 amino acids long. The V end was cut by 0 bases, the J end by 7 bases, with 10 bases between. CDR3: CSARDAQHNEQFF. The CDR3 DNA sequence: TGCAGTGCTAGAGATGCCCAACATAATGAGCAGTTCTTC.

The chain carries TRBV6-2 or TRBV6-3 and TRBJ1-5; 8 nucleotides line up with TRBD1. The CDR3 is made up of 14 amino acids. Losses at the gene ends were 7 bases for V and 9 bases for J; bases not matched to a gene: 11. Germline loops: CDR1 MNHEY, CDR2 SVGEGT. The CDR3 is CASTPGQDLRPQHF. In DNA, the CDR3 is TGTGCCAGCACTCCGGGACAGGACCTTAGGCCCCAGCATTTT.

The gene calls are TRBV7-9 and TRBJ2-6, with TRBD1 as a possible D gene (5 bases). Germline assignment: CDR1 SEHNR and CDR2 FQNEAQ (reference sequence). The CDR3 consists of 17 residues. With 3 bases removed from V and 13 bases from J, the gap between germline ends came to 25 bases. The CDR3 DNA is TGTGCCAGCAGCTTCAGCCAGGATCTCTGGGGCCCCGGGGTCCTGACTTTC. This encodes CASSFSQDLWGPGVLTF.

The chain is built from TRBV6-1 and TRBJ2-1; no definite D call. Germline V gene lookup returns CDR1 MNHNS and CDR2 SASEGT. This CDR3 has 16 amino acids. V was cut by 6 bases and J by 10 bases, with 25 bases left in between. CDR3: CASSPLRPVKGNEQFF. The CDR3 DNA reads TGTGCCAGCAGCCCACTTAGACCCGTTAAGGGCAACGAGCAGTTCTTC.

There are many counts of this clonotype. The rearrangement uses TRBV9 and TRBJ2-3; TRBD2 matches 10 bases. This CDR3 has 14 amino acids. The germline V gene has CDR1 SGDLS and CDR2 YYNGEE. The V gene end was trimmed by 10 bases and the J gene end by 4 bases; junction bases not matched to a gene: 9. The CDR3 sequence is CASDSGRYSDTQYF. In DNA form, the CDR3 reads TGTGCCTCAGATAGCGGGAGGTATTCAGATACGCAGTATTTT.

The gene calls are TRBV19 and TRBJ2-3; 10 nucleotides line up with TRBD2. The CDR3 sequence is 21 residues long. V lost 7 bases and J lost 1; bases outside the gene matches: 23. CDR1 and CDR2 (germline): LNHDA, SQIVND (reference sequence). The CDR3 reads CASTPYPGSGRLEGGTDTQYF. CDR3 nucleotides: TGTGCCAGTACCCCCTATCCCGGTAGCGGGAGGCTCGAGGGTGGCACAGATACGCAGTATTTT.

Details on this clonotype: A junction boundary mismatches the germline segment, possibly from a read error. CDR3 coding DNA: TGTGCCAGCAGCTTCGGCAGGGTGAACACCGGGAAGCTGTTTTTT. Encoded protein: CASSFGRVNTGKLFF. The V and J genes are TRBV11-1 and TRBJ2-2; the D gene could be TRBD1 or TRBD2 (5 bases each). In germline, CDR1 is SGHAT, CDR2 FQDESV (reference sequence). The CDR3 contains 15 residues.

This clonotype was seen ten or more times. The chain carries TRBV19 and TRBJ1-3, with 8 nucleotides matching TRBD1. The CDR3 is made up of 15 amino acids. Germline trimming cut 7 bases from V and 0 bases from J; bases unmatched to any gene: 5. CDR1 LNHDA and CDR2 SQIVND come from the germline V gene (reference sequence). For the CDR3, the DNA is TGTGCCAGTAATGACAGGGGAAGCTCTGGAAACACCATATATTTT. The encoded protein is CASNDRGSSGNTIYF.

The table lists this clonotype with many counts. The rearrangement joins TRBV7-9 to TRBJ2-1; weak D call: TRBD2 (6 bases). Germline CDR1 is SEHNR and CDR2 is FQNEAQ (reference sequence). The CDR3 is made up of 16 amino acids. Trimming pared 2 bases from V and 6 bases from J, leaving 17 bases between. The CDR3 DNA is TGTGCCAGCAGCTTACCCCCCGGGCCCGGGGGCAATGAGCAGTTCTTC. It encodes CASSLPPGPGGNEQFF. The entire variable domain, with the rest obtained from reference TRBV7-9 and TRBJ2-1, is as follows: DTGVSQNPRHKITKRGQNVTFRCDPISEHNRLYWYRQTLGQGPEFLTYFQNEAQLEKSRLLSDRFSAERPKGSFSTLEIQRTEQGDSAMYLCASSLPPGPGGNEQFFGPGTRLTVL.

This clonotype was detected ten times or more. The rearrangement uses TRBV11-2 and TRBJ2-7; D gene unclear. This CDR3 spans 15 amino acids. Germline CDR1 SGHAT, CDR2 FQNNGV. Trimming shortened V by 5 bases and J by 1 base, and 15 bases separated the two germline ends. CDR3 sequence: CASSGIQPPSYEQYF. CDR3 sequence (DNA): TGTGCCAGCAGCGGGATACAGCCTCCTTCCTACGAGCAGTACTTC.

Many counts were recorded for this clonotype. This rearrangement joins TRBV3-1 to TRBJ2-4; 8 bases map to TRBD2. The CDR3 loop spans 17 amino acids. With V trimmed by 1 base and J by 0 bases, 5 bases remained unmatched. Looked up from germline, CDR1 is LGHDT and CDR2 is YNNKEL (reference sequence). The chain's CDR3 is CASSQAKRESAKNIQYF. The CDR3 coding sequence is TGTGCCAGCAGCCAAGCCAAGCGGGAGTCAGCCAAAAACATTCAGTACTTC.

This clonotype was counted between two and nine times. V is TRBV27 and J is TRBJ1-4; no clear D. With 0 bases removed from V and 7 bases from J, the gap between germline ends came to 15 bases. The CDR3 has 16 amino acids. Germline lookup yields CDR1 MNHEY and CDR2 SMNVEV (reference sequence). The CDR3 here is CASSLSPLSGREKLFF. The CDR3 nucleotides read TGTGCCAGCAGTTTATCCCCACTGTCTGGTCGTGAAAAACTGTTTTTT.

In its sample, this clonotype was seen once. The rearrangement joins TRBV6-9 to TRBJ2-5, with TRBD1 matching 8 bases. J was trimmed by 5 bases and V by 4 bases; bases with no gene match: 9. The germline V gene encodes CDR1 MNHGY and CDR2 SVAAGI. There are 15 residues in the CDR3. The CDR3 DNA sequence: TGTGCCAGCAGTTTCCAGGGGACAGGAGATGAGACCCAGTACTTC. Residues: CASSFQGTGDETQYF.

Ten or more counts support this clonotype. The chain joins TRBV12-3 or TRBV12-4 to TRBJ2-3; D remains ambiguous. CDR3 size: 14 residues. V was pared by 7 bases and J by 2 bases, with 13 bases between. DNA of the CDR3: TGTGCCAGCAACCTGGCGGCGGTCACAGATACGCAGTATTTT. It translates to CASNLAAVTDTQYF.

This clonotype was seen repeatedly, ten times or more. V gene TRBV2 combines with J gene TRBJ2-7, with 9 bases fitting TRBD1. The germline V gene has CDR1 SNHLY and CDR2 FYNNEI. The CDR3 has 15 residues. V dropped 6 bases and J dropped 4; count of bases not matched to a gene: 10. The CDR3 is CASRQTGTGRYEQYF. The CDR3 DNA reads TGTGCCAGCAGGCAGACCGGGACAGGGCGGTACGAGCAGTACTTC.

This clonotype showed up many times. The chain links TRBV28 to TRBJ2-5, with unresolved D. Deletions cut 2 bases from V and 3 bases from J, with 7 bases between. The CDR3 is 13 amino acids. The germline gives CDR1 MDHEN, CDR2 SYDVKM. CDR3: CASSLTEKETQYF. CDR3 bases: TGTGCCAGCAGTTTAACAGAAAAAGAGACCCAGTACTTC.

This clonotype was counted ten times or more. The chain recombines TRBV7-2 with TRBJ1-2, with a weak D call TRBD1 (6 bases). Germline V gives CDR1 SGHTA, CDR2 FQGNSA. The ends were cut back, 3 bases at V and 8 bases at J, with 13 bases in the middle. The CDR3 loop spans 13 amino acids. Written as DNA, the CDR3 is TGTGCCAGCAGCTTCCCGGGGGCGATCGGCTACACCTTC. Protein product: CASSFPGAIGYTF.

This clonotype was observed at least ten times. The chain has TRBV7-9 and TRBJ2-7, with a tentative D call TRBD2 (6 bases). V was shortened by 1 base and J by 1 base, with 14 bases between the two germline ends. The CDR3 is 16 amino acids. Looked up from germline, CDR1 is SEHNR and CDR2 is FQNEAQ (reference sequence). In DNA form, the CDR3 reads TGTGCCAGCAGCTTAGAGGAGGGACTTCAATCCTACGAGCAGTACTTC. Protein sequence: CASSLEEGLQSYEQYF.

This clonotype was detected only a few times. The chain carries TRBV15 and TRBJ1-2; unclear D gene. Trimming cost V 0 bases and J 9 bases, with 20 bases left between them. The CDR3 totals 16 residues. CDR1 is LNHNV and CDR2 is YYDKDF in the germline V gene (reference sequence). The CDR3 nucleotides are TGTGCCACCAGCAGAGATCACATGGCGCTACGATATAGCTACACCTTC. It is translated as CATSRDHMALRYSYTF.

The chain combines TRBV20-1 with TRBJ2-1; TRBD2 aligns across 8 bases. The J segment lost 7 bases and the V segment lost 0 bases, leaving 5 bases of the junction unmatched. The CDR3 consists of 14 residues. Germline V lookup: CDR1 DFQATT, CDR2 SNEGSKA (reference sequence). As DNA, the CDR3 is TGCAGTGCTAGAGAAGGTAGCGGGAAAAATGAGCAGTTCTTC. Its protein product is CSAREGSGKNEQFF.

The table lists this clonotype with many counts. The V and J genes are TRBV7-2 and TRBJ2-7; TRBD2 agrees at 10 bases. With 2 bases clipped from V and 6 bases from J, the junction kept 7 bases outside the gene matches. This CDR3 is built from 15 residues. Germline V lookup: CDR1 SGHTA, CDR2 FQGNSA. The CDR3 loop is CASSLSRASGSEQYF. Written as DNA, the CDR3 is TGTGCCAGCAGCTTAAGTAGGGCTAGCGGGAGCGAGCAGTACTTC.

In DNA form, the CDR3 reads TGTGCCAGCAGGAGGACCGGTAAAGACTATGGCTACACCTTC. It translates to CASRRTGKDYGYTF. The chain recombines TRBV27 with TRBJ1-2; no firm D call. V was pared by 6 bases and J by 3 bases, with 14 bases between. The CDR3 sequence is 14 residues long. Germline CDR1 is MNHEY and CDR2 is SMNVEV (reference sequence).

In its sample, this clonotype was seen a few times. The chain joins TRBV12-3 or TRBV12-4 to TRBJ1-2, with D hard to call. The CDR3 is made up of 11 amino acids. V gave up 2 bases and J gave up 8 bases, with 6 bases separating them. DNA for the CDR3: TGTGCCAGCAGTTTATTGCGGGGCTACACCTTC. Its protein product is CASSLLRGYTF.

This clonotype came up many times. J is TRBJ2-7 and V is TRBV7-3; TRBD2 aligns across 8 bases. Per the germline V gene, CDR1 is SGHTA and CDR2 is FQGTGA. This CDR3 comprises 15 residues. Trimming cost V 2 bases and J 4 bases; bases outside gene matches: 7. The CDR3, as DNA: TGTGCCAGCAGCTTACGTCTAGCGGGCCCTTACGAGCAGTACTTC. Translated, it gives CASSLRLAGPYEQYF.

This clonotype was counted ten times or more. V and J are TRBV20-1 and TRBJ2-1; no reliable D call. Trimming cost V 0 bases and J 4 bases, with 10 bases left between them. Germline lookup yields CDR1 DFQATT and CDR2 SNEGSKA (reference sequence). CDR3 length: 14 residues. CDR3 residues: CSARDPELYNEQFF. The CDR3 nucleotides read TGCAGTGCTAGAGATCCTGAACTTTACAATGAGCAGTTCTTC.

This clonotype has a count of ten or more. J is TRBJ2-7 and V is TRBV7-9; D remains ambiguous. CDR3 length: 17 amino acids. CDR1 is SEHNR, CDR2 FQNEAQ, per germline (reference sequence). The V and J ends lost 5 bases and 2 bases respectively, with 22 bases between them. CDR3 coding DNA: TGTGCCAGCAGCCCATTTAAGACCAGTACAAAACCCTACGAGCAGTACTTC. Protein product: CASSPFKTSTKPYEQYF.

This clonotype was seen many times. V and J are TRBV5-1 and TRBJ2-7; TRBD2 agrees at 12 bases. Germline-derived CDR1 and CDR2 are SGHRS and YFSETQ. The CDR3 is made up of 17 amino acids. J lost 0 bases, V lost 7 bases, and 11 bases had no gene match. CDR3 sequence (DNA): TGCGCCAGCTCTAGGGCTAGCGGGAGGGATTACTCCTACGAGCAGTACTTC. Translating gives CASSRASGRDYSYEQYF.